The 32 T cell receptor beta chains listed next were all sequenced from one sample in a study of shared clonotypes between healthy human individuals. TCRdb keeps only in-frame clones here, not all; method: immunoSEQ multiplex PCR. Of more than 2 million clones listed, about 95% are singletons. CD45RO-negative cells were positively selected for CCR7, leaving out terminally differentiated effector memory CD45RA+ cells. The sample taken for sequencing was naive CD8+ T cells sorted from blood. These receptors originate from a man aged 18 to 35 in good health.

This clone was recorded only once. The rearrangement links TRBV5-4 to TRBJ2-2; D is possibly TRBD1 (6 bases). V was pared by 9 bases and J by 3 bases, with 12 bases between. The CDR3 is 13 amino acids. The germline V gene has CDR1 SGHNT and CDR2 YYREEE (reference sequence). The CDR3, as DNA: TGTGCCACCCGGGACACACACACCGGGGAGCTGTTTTTT. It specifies CATRDTHTGELFF.

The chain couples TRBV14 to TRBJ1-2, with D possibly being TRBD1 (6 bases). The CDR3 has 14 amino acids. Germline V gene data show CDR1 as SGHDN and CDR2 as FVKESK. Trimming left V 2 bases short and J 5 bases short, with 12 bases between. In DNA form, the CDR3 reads TGTGCCAGCAGCCAAATCCAGGGGCCATATGGCTACACCTTC. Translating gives CASSQIQGPYGYTF. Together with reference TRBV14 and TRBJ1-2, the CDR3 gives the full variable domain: EAGVTQFPSHSVIEKGQTVTLRCDPISGHDNLYWYRRVMGKEIKFLLHFVKESKQDESGMPNNRFLAERTGGTYSTLKVQPAELEDSGVYFCASSQIQGPYGYTFGSGTRLTVV.

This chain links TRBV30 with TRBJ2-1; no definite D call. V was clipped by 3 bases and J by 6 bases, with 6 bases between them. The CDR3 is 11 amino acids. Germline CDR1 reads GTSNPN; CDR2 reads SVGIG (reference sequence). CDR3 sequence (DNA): TGTGCCTGGAGAGTAGGCAATGAGCAGTTCTTC. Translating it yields CAWRVGNEQFF.

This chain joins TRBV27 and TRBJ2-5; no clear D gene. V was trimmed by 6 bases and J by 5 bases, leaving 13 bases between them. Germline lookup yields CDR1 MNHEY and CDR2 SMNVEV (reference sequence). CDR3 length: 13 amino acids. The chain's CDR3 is CASRKQVGETQYF. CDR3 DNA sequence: TGTGCCAGCAGGAAGCAGGTCGGGGAGACCCAGTACTTC.

CDR3 in amino acids: CASSQASGDVTDTQYF. The CDR3 DNA sequence: TGTGCCAGCAGCCAAGCTAGCGGAGACGTGACAGATACGCAGTATTTT. This rearrangement joins TRBV5-6 to TRBJ2-3; 7 bases agree with TRBD2. This CDR3 has 16 amino acids. Per the germline V gene, CDR1 is SGHDT and CDR2 is YYEEEE. Trimming took 4 bases from V and 3 from J; bases not matched to a gene: 11.

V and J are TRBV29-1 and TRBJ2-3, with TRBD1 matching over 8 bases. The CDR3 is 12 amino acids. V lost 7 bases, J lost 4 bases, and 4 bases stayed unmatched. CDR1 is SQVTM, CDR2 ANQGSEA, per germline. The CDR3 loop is CSARTGSDTQYF. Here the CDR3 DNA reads TGCAGCGCCCGGACAGGGTCAGATACGCAGTATTTT.

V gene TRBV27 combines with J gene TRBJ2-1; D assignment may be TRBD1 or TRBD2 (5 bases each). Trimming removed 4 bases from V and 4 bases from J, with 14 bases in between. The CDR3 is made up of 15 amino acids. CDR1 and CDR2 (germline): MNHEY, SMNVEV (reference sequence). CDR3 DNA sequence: TGTGCCAGCAGTTCTAGGGACGGGGTATACAATGAGCAGTTCTTC. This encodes CASSSRDGVYNEQFF.

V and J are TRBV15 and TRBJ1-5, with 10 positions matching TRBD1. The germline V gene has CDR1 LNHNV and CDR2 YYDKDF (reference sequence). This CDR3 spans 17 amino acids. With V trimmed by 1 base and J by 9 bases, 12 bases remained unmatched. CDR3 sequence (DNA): TGTGCCACCAGCAGAGGGCCGGGACAGGGGCCCGGAGGGCCCCAGCATTTT. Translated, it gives CATSRGPGQGPGGPQHF.

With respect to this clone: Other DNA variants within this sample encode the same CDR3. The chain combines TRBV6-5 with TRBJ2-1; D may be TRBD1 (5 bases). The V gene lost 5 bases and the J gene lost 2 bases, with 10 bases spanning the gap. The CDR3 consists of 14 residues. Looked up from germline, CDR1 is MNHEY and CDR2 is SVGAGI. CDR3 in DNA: TGTGCCAGCAGTCCTCAGGGTCCCTACAATGAGCAGTTCTTC. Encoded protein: CASSPQGPYNEQFF.

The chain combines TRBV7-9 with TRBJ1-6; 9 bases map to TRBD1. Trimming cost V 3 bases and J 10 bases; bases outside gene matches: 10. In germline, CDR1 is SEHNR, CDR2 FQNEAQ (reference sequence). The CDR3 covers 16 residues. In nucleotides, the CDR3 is TGTGCCAGCAGCTTGCAAGGACAGGGGAGTGGATCACCCCTCCACTTT. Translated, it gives CASSLQGQGSGSPLHF.

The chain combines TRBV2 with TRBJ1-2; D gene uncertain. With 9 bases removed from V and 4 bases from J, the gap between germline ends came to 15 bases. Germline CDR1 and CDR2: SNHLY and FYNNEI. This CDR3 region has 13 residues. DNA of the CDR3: TGTGCCAGATTAGAAGAGGAGGGCTATGGCTACACCTTC. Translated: CARLEEEGYGYTF.

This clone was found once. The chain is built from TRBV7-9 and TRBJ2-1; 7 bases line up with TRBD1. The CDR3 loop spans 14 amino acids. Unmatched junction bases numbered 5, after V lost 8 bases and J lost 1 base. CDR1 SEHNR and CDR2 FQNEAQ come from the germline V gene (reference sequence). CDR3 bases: TGTGCCAGCGAAACAGGGGAATCCTACAATGAGCAGTTCTTC. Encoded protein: CASETGESYNEQFF.

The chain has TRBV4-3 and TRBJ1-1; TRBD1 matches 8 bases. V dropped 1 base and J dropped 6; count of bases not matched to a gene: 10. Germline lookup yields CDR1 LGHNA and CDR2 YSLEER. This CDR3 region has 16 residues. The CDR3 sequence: CASSQGRMDRASEAFF. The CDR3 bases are TGCGCCAGCAGCCAAGGTAGGATGGACAGGGCGTCTGAAGCTTTCTTT.

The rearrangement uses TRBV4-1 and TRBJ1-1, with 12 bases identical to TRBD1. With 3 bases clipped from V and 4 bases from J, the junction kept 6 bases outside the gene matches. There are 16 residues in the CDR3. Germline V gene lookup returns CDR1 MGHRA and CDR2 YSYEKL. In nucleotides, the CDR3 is TGCGCCAGCAGCCAGGGGGGACAGGGGGCGCCCACTGAAGCTTTCTTT. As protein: CASSQGGQGAPTEAFF.

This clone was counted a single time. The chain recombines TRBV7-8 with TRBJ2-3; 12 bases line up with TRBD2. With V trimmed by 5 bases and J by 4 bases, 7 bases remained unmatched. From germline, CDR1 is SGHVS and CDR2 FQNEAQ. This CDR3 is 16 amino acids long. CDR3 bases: TGTGCCAGCAGCGCTCGACTAGCGGGAGTCCCAGATACGCAGTATTTT. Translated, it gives CASSARLAGVPDTQYF.

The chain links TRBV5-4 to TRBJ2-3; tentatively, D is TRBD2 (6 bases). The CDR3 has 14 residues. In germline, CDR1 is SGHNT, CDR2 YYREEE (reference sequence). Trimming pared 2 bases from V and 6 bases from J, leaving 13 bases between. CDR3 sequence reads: CASSFPGSMDTQYF. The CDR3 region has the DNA TGTGCCAGCAGCTTTCCCGGGAGCATGGATACGCAGTATTTT.

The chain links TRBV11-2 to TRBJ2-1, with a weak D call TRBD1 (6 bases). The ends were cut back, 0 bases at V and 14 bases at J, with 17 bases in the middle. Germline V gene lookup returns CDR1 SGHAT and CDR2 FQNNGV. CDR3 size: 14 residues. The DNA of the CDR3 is TGTGCCAGCAGCTTAGATCAGGGGCAGGTCCCGGAGTTCTTC. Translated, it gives CASSLDQGQVPEFF.

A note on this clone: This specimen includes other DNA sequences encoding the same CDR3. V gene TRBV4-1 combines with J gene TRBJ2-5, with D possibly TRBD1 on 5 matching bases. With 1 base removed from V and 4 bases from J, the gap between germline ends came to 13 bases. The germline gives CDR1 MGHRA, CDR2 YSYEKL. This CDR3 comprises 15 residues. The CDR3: CASSQGLGEGETQYF. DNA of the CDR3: TGCGCCAGCAGCCAAGGTTTAGGGGAAGGAGAGACCCAGTACTTC.

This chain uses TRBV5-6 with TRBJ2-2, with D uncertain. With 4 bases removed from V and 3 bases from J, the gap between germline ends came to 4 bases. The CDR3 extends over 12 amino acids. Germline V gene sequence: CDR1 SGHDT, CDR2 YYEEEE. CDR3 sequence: CASSQYTGELFF. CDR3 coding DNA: TGTGCCAGCAGCCAATACACCGGGGAGCTGTTTTTT.

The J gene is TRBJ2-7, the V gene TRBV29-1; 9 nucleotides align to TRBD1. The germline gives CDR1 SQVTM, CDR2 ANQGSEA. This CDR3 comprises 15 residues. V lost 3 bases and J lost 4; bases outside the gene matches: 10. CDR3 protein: CSVDGVGQGPYEQYF. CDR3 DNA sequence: TGCAGCGTTGATGGGGTCGGACAGGGGCCTTACGAGCAGTACTTC.

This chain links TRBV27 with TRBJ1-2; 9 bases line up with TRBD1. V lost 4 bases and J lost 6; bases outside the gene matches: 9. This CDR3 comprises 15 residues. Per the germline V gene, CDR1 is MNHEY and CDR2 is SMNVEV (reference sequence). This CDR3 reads CASSSPRTGENGYTF. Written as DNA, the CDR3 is TGTGCCAGCAGTTCCCCTCGGACAGGGGAGAATGGCTACACCTTC.

CDR3 protein: CASSPGGAAGYTF. Here the CDR3 DNA reads TGTGCCAGCAGCCCAGGGGGCGCGGCTGGCTACACCTTC. The chain links TRBV4-2 to TRBJ1-2; 8 bases fit TRBD1. The CDR3 spans 13 residues. Germline CDR1 reads LGHNA; CDR2 reads YNFKEQ. Trimming removed 4 bases from V and 7 bases from J; junction bases left unmatched: 5.

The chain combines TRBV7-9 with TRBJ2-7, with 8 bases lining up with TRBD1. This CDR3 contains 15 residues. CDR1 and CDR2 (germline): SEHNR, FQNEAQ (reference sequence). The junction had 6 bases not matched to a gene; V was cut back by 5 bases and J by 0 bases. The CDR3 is CASSAGQGLSYEQYF. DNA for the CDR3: TGTGCCAGCAGCGCAGGACAGGGTCTCTCCTACGAGCAGTACTTC.

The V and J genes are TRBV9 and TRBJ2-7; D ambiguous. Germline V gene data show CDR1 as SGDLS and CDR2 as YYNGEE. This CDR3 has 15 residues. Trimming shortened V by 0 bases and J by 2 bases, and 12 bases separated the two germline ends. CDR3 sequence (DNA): TGTGCCAGCAGCGTAGGAGCCCCCATTGCCTACGAGCAGTACTTC. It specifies CASSVGAPIAYEQYF.

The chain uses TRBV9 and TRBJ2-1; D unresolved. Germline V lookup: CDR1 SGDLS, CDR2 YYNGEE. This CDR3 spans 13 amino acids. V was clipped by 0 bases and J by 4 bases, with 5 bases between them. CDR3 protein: CASSVEVYNEQFF. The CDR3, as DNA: TGTGCCAGCAGCGTAGAAGTTTACAATGAGCAGTTCTTC. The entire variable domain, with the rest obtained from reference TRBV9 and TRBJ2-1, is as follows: DSGVTQTPKHLITATGQRVTLRCSPRSGDLSVYWYQQSLDQGLQFLIQYYNGEERAKGNILERFSAQQFPDLHSELNLSSLELGDSALYFCASSVEVYNEQFFGPGTRLTVL.

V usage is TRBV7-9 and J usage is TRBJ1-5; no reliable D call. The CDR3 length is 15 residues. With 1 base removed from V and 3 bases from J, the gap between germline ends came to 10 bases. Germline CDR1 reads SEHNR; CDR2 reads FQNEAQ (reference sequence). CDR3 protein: CASSLEGQHNQPQHF. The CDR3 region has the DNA TGTGCCAGCAGCTTAGAAGGGCAGCACAATCAGCCCCAGCATTTT.

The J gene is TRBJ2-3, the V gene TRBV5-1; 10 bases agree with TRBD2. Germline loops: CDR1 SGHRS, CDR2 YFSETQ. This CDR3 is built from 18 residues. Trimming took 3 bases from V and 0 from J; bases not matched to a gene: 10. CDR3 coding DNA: TGCGCCAGCAGCTCGCTAGCGGGGGCCAGTCCTAGCACAGATACGCAGTATTTT. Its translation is CASSSLAGASPSTDTQYF.

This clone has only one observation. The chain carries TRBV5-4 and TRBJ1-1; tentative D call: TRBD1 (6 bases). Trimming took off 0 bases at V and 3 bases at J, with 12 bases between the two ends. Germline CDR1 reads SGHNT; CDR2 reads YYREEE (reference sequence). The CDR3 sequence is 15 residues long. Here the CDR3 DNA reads TGTGCCAGCAGCTTGGCTGGGGGGGCGGACACTGAAGCTTTCTTT. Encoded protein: CASSLAGGADTEAFF.

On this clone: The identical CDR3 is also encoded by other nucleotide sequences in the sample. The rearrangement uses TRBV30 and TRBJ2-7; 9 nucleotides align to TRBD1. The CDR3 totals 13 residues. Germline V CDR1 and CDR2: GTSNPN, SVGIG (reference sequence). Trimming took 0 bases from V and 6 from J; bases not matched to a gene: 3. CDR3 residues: CAWSVGTGSEQYF. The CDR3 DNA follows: TGTGCCTGGAGTGTAGGGACAGGGTCCGAGCAGTACTTC.

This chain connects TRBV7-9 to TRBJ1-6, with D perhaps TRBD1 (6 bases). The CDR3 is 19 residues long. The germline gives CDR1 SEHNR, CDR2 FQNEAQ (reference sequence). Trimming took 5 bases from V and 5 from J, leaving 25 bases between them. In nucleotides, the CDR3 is TGTGCCAGCAGCCAAAACAGGGAAGGGCCTCTATGGGATAATTCACCCCTCCACTTT. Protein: CASSQNREGPLWDNSPLHF. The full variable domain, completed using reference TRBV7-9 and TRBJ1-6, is DTGVSQNPRHKITKRGQNVTFRCDPISEHNRLYWYRQTLGQGPEFLTYFQNEAQLEKSRLLSDRFSAERPKGSFSTLEIQRTEQGDSAMYLCASSQNREGPLWDNSPLHFGNGTRLTVT.

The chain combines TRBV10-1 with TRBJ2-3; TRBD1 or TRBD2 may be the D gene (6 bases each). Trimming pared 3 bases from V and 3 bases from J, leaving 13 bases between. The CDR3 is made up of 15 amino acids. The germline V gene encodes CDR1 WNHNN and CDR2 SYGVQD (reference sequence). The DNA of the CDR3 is TGCGCCAGCAGTGATGGGCAGGGGAGGACAGATACGCAGTATTTT. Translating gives CASSDGQGRTDTQYF.

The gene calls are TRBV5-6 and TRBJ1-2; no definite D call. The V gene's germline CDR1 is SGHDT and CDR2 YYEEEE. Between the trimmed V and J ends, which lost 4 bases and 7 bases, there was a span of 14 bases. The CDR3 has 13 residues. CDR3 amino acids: CASSTLEGGGYTF. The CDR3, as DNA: TGTGCCAGCAGCACCCTCGAGGGCGGTGGCTACACCTTC.